These 29 T cell receptor beta chains were sequenced from one sample in a study of blood T cell repertoires in COVID-19 (dated by TCRdb to the early 2020s). Library preparation used the immunoSEQ multiplex PCR assay. As stored in TCRdb, this immuneACCESS dataset retains in-frame rearrangements with V and J assigned. A fraction of the clones does not appear; measured against another copy, unresolved V genes explain less than half of the discrepancy, and the remainder lacks a known reason. The table for this sample lists about 84,000 clones; around three quarters of them were counted only once. The top ten hold around 7% of the sample. Sequenced: peripheral blood. These receptors all come from a man between 65 and 85 years old with acute or convalescent COVID-19.

V usage is TRBV5-1 and J usage is TRBJ2-7; 11 bases are a match to TRBD1. With 3 bases clipped from V and 6 bases from J, the junction kept 8 bases outside the gene matches. The CDR3 runs 15 residues. Per germline, CDR1 SGHRS and CDR2 YFSETQ. The CDR3 loop is CASSSAGTGGSEQYF. The DNA of the CDR3 is TGCGCCAGCAGCTCAGCCGGGACAGGGGGGAGCGAGCAGTACTTC.

The V and J genes are TRBV11-3 and TRBJ2-2; 9 positions match TRBD1. The V and J ends lost 5 bases and 3 bases, in that order; junction bases with no gene match: 4. This CDR3 contains 15 residues. From germline, CDR1 is SGHNT and CDR2 YENEEA. The CDR3 DNA is TGTGCCAGCAGCCGGGACAGGGCCGACACCGGGGAGCTGTTTTTT. This codes for CASSRDRADTGELFF.

This chain uses TRBV24-1 with TRBJ1-5, with a possible D match to TRBD1 (6 bases). V lost 3 bases to trimming and J lost 0 bases, with 8 bases between them. CDR3 length equals 15 residues. Germline assignment: CDR1 KGHDR and CDR2 SFDVKD. For the CDR3, the DNA is TGTGCCACCAGTGATCAGGGGTATAGCAATCAGCCCCAGCATTTT. Protein product: CATSDQGYSNQPQHF.

This clone was seen only once. The rearrangement joins TRBV3-1 (or the pseudogene TRBV3-2) to TRBJ1-1; no firm D call. This CDR3 contains 11 residues. The V gene lost 0 bases and the J gene lost 10 bases, with 6 bases spanning the gap. Germline V gene data show CDR1 as LGHDT and CDR2 as YNNKEL (reference sequence). The CDR3 coding sequence is TGTGCCAGCAGCCAAGATGTAGTAGCTTTCTTT. Residues: CASSQDVVAFF.

This clone appeared once. The DNA for the CDR3 is TGCAGCGTCAGGGACAGGGAGTGGACTGAAGCTTTCTTT. This translates into CSVRDREWTEAFF. The rearrangement links TRBV29-1 to TRBJ1-1; 9 bases line up with TRBD1. This CDR3 has 13 residues. Germline lookup yields CDR1 SQVTM and CDR2 ANQGSEA. Germline trimming cut 6 bases from V and 5 bases from J; bases unmatched to any gene: 7. Full variable domain (missing parts from reference TRBV29-1 and TRBJ1-1): SAVISQKPSRDICQRGTSLTIQCQVDSQVTMMFWYRQQPGQSLTLIATANQGSEATYESGFVIDKFPISRPNLTFSTLTVSNMSPEDSSIYLCSVRDREWTEAFFGQGTRLTVV.

The chain uses TRBV7-2 and TRBJ2-1; 7 bases fit TRBD1. V shed 3 bases, J shed 6 bases, and the junction held 11 bases outside the gene matches. CDR3 size: 16 residues. CDR1 is SGHTA, CDR2 FQGNSA, per germline. The CDR3 is CASSLAVTGIGNEQFF. The CDR3 coding sequence is TGTGCCAGCAGCTTGGCCGTGACAGGGATTGGCAATGAGCAGTTCTTC.

The chain is built from TRBV25-1 and TRBJ2-7, with 13 bases aligning to TRBD2. The CDR3 is 18 residues long. Germline CDR1 is MGHDK and CDR2 is SYGVNS. Trimming at V came to 0 bases and at J to 2 bases, leaving 7 bases not matched to a gene. CDR3 sequence reads: CASSEYISGLAGPYEQYF. The CDR3, as DNA: TGTGCCAGCAGTGAATACATTTCGGGACTAGCGGGACCCTACGAGCAGTACTTC.

The chain has TRBV3-1 (or the pseudogene TRBV3-2) and TRBJ2-2, with D perhaps TRBD1 (5 bases). The CDR3 totals 12 residues. Trimming took off 8 bases at V and 6 bases at J, with 10 bases between the two ends. Germline loops: CDR1 LGHDT, CDR2 YNNKEL (reference sequence). CDR3 nucleotides: TGTGCCAGCGCTACAGGTTCCGGGGAGCTGTTTTTT. This sequence encodes CASATGSGELFF.

CDR3 bases: TGTGCCAGCAGCGTAGTTGCGGGGTACTCGAGCTCCTACAATGAGCAGTTCTTC. Translating it yields CASSVVAGYSSSYNEQFF. The chain carries TRBV9 and TRBJ2-1; maybe TRBD2 (6 bases). CDR3 length: 18 residues. V was cut by 0 bases and J by 0 bases, with 16 bases left in between. Germline-derived CDR1 and CDR2 are SGDLS and YYNGEE.

J is TRBJ1-2 and V is TRBV5-6; 9 bases align to TRBD1. The CDR3 is 15 amino acids. The germline V gene encodes CDR1 SGHDT and CDR2 YYEEEE. V lost 0 bases and J lost 6; bases outside the gene matches: 6. The CDR3 reads CASSLGAGTGNGYTF. The CDR3 DNA reads as TGTGCCAGCAGCTTGGGAGCCGGGACAGGGAATGGCTACACCTTC.

The V and J genes are TRBV6-1 and TRBJ2-5; a possible D gene is TRBD2 (6 bases). The CDR3 extends over 14 amino acids. V shed 1 base and J shed 5 bases, with 11 bases lying between them. Germline lookup yields CDR1 MNHNS and CDR2 SASEGT. CDR3 residues: CASSEGGAGETQYF. The CDR3 bases are TGTGCCAGCAGTGAAGGCGGGGCCGGGGAGACCCAGTACTTC.

This clone has just one count. The chain is built from TRBV7-9 and TRBJ2-3, with a weak D call TRBD2 (6 bases). There are 15 residues in the CDR3. V was trimmed by 3 bases and J by 0 bases, leaving 10 bases between them. CDR1 and CDR2 from the germline V gene are SEHNR and FQNEAQ (reference sequence). The CDR3 is CASSLGGQSTDTQYF. The CDR3 nucleotides are TGTGCCAGCAGCTTGGGAGGTCAGAGCACAGATACGCAGTATTTT.

V usage is TRBV11-2 and J usage is TRBJ1-1, with D tentatively TRBD1 (5 bases). Germline assignment: CDR1 SGHAT and CDR2 FQNNGV. The CDR3 spans 13 residues. The germline V and J ends were trimmed by 6 bases and 4 bases, with 12 bases remaining between them. The CDR3 bases are TGTGCCAGCAGTTCTCGACAGAGCACTGAAGCTTTCTTT. This gives the protein CASSSRQSTEAFF.

This clone was counted at least ten times. This chain uses TRBV15 with TRBJ2-7; D may be TRBD2 (5 bases). CDR1 is LNHNV and CDR2 is YYDKDF in the germline V gene (reference sequence). CDR3 length: 14 amino acids. Trimming stripped 0 bases from V and 3 bases from J, with 9 bases between. CDR3 residues: CATSRDLGDYEQYF. CDR3 DNA: TGTGCCACCAGCAGAGATTTGGGAGACTACGAGCAGTACTTC.

This chain joins TRBV6-5 and TRBJ1-2, with a possible D match to TRBD1 (5 bases). CDR1 and CDR2 from the germline V gene are MNHEY and SVGAGI. This CDR3 spans 12 amino acids. V lost 6 bases and J lost 2, with 7 bases in between. CDR3 protein: CASRGPNYGYTF. The DNA for the CDR3 is TGTGCCAGCAGGGGGCCGAACTATGGCTACACCTTC.

This chain links TRBV5-1 with TRBJ1-1; D is unresolved. The CDR3 sequence is 14 residues long. From germline, CDR1 is SGHRS and CDR2 YFSETQ. Trimming stripped 0 bases from V and 2 bases from J, with 8 bases between. The CDR3 reads CASSLGRTNTEAFF. The CDR3 bases are TGCGCCAGCAGCTTGGGCAGGACTAACACTGAAGCTTTCTTT.

V is TRBV5-1 and J is TRBJ1-3; D is unclear. Trimming left V 0 bases short and J 2 bases short, with 3 bases between. The V gene's germline CDR1 is SGHRS and CDR2 YFSETQ. The CDR3 runs 13 residues. CDR3 region: CASSLGPGNTIYF. The CDR3 DNA sequence: TGCGCCAGCAGCTTGGGGCCTGGAAACACCATATATTTT.

The rearrangement uses TRBV24-1 and TRBJ1-3; D call uncertain. The CDR3 runs to 16 residues. In germline, CDR1 is KGHDR, CDR2 SFDVKD. V dropped 4 bases and J dropped 0 bases, with 12 bases sitting between them. The CDR3 DNA reads as TGTGCCACCAGTGAGGAGTACAATTGCTCTGGAAACACCATATATTTT. Translation: CATSEEYNCSGNTIYF.

The chain recombines TRBV10-3 with TRBJ2-3, with 8 bases that match TRBD1. CDR3 length: 15 amino acids. Losses at the gene ends were 2 bases for V and 1 base for J; bases not matched to a gene: 2. Germline CDR1 and CDR2: ENHRY and SYGVKD. The CDR3 loop is CAISELDRGTDTQYF. CDR3 in DNA: TGTGCCATCAGTGAGCTGGACAGGGGCACAGATACGCAGTATTTT.

In its sample, this clone was seen a few times. Other DNA sequences in this specimen translate into the identical CDR3. The V gene is TRBV7-3, the J gene TRBJ2-2; D may be TRBD1 (5 bases). Trimming removed 5 bases at V and 2 bases at J, with 12 bases between. Germline lookup yields CDR1 SGHTA and CDR2 FQGTGA. The CDR3 consists of 15 residues. CDR3: CASSRDSSNTGELFF. The DNA of the CDR3 is TGTGCCAGCAGCCGCGACAGCTCAAACACCGGGGAGCTGTTTTTT. The full variable domain, rest sourced from reference TRBV7-3 and TRBJ2-2, is GAGVSQTPSNKVTEKGKYVELRCDPISGHTALYWYRQSLGQGPEFLIYFQGTGAADDSGLPNDRFFAVRPEGSVSTLKIQRTERGDSAVYLCASSRDSSNTGELFFGEGSRLTVL.

The chain has TRBV30 and TRBJ1-5; unclear D gene. The CDR3 contains 13 residues. CDR1 is GTSNPN and CDR2 is SVGIG in the germline V gene (reference sequence). Trimming shortened V by 0 bases and J by 5 bases, and 8 bases separated the two germline ends. In DNA form, the CDR3 reads TGTGCCTGGAGTGTACGAGAGGATCAGCCCCAGCATTTT. Protein: CAWSVREDQPQHF.

The V gene is TRBV5-1, the J gene TRBJ1-6; 8 bases map to TRBD1. This CDR3 region has 12 residues. The V gene end was trimmed by 5 bases and the J gene end by 8 bases; junction bases not matched to a gene: 0. Germline lookup yields CDR1 SGHRS and CDR2 YFSETQ. The CDR3 spells CASRTGDSPLHF. The CDR3 DNA follows: TGCGCCAGCAGGACAGGGGATTCACCCCTCCACTTT.

This rearrangement joins TRBV20-1 to TRBJ1-2, with a tentative D call TRBD1 (5 bases). Germline lookup yields CDR1 DFQATT and CDR2 SNEGSKA (reference sequence). V lost 3 bases and J lost 4, with 15 bases in between. This CDR3 region has 14 residues. DNA for the CDR3: TGCAGTGCTAGTCGACAGTCGAAGGCCTATGGCTACACCTTC. Protein: CSASRQSKAYGYTF.

This rearrangement joins TRBV6-5 to TRBJ2-1, with TRBD1 matching over 10 bases. The CDR3 loop spans 15 amino acids. Trimming cost V 2 bases and J 5 bases; bases outside gene matches: 3. The germline gives CDR1 MNHEY, CDR2 SVGAGI. The CDR3 spells CASSYGGTGDNEQFF. The DNA of the CDR3 is TGTGCCAGCAGTTACGGGGGGACAGGGGACAATGAGCAGTTCTTC.

The chain couples TRBV29-1 to TRBJ2-1; D unclear. Trimming pared 4 bases from V and 5 bases from J, leaving 9 bases between. This CDR3 is 12 amino acids long. Per the germline V gene, CDR1 is SQVTM and CDR2 is ANQGSEA. The CDR3 region has the DNA TGCAGCGTTGGAGTCCTAAACAATGAGCAGTTCTTC. Residues: CSVGVLNNEQFF.

CDR3 coding DNA: TGTGCCAGTAGTACAAGCGACGTCTCCTACGAGCAGTACTTC. This gives the protein CASSTSDVSYEQYF. V gene TRBV19 combines with J gene TRBJ2-7; no firm D call. The V end lost 4 bases, the J end lost 0 bases, and 10 bases lay between the germline ends. The CDR3 extends over 14 amino acids. CDR1 is LNHDA and CDR2 is SQIVND in the germline V gene (reference sequence).

V gene TRBV18 combines with J gene TRBJ1-2; a possible D gene is TRBD1 (5 bases). Deletions cut 3 bases from V and 5 bases from J, with 13 bases between. Germline V gives CDR1 KGHSH, CDR2 LQKENI. The CDR3 length is 14 residues. In nucleotides, the CDR3 is TGTGCCAGCTCACCTCCGGTTGGGGCGTATGGCTACACCTTC. The encoded protein is CASSPPVGAYGYTF. Together with reference TRBV18 and TRBJ1-2, the CDR3 gives the full variable domain: NAGVMQNPRHLVRRRGQEARLRCSPMKGHSHVYWYRQLPEEGLKFMVYLQKENIIDESGMPKERFSAEFPKEGPSILRIQQVVRGDSAAYFCASSPPVGAYGYTFGSGTRLTVV.

The rearrangement links TRBV2 to TRBJ2-2; D remains unclear. Trimming removed 7 bases at V and 5 bases at J, with 14 bases between. Germline V gives CDR1 SNHLY, CDR2 FYNNEI. This CDR3 comprises 14 residues. Here the CDR3 DNA reads TGTGCCAGCACCCAACAGCCTGCGACCGGGGAGCTGTTTTTT. Translation gives CASTQQPATGELFF.

The V and J genes are TRBV5-4 and TRBJ1-3; D ambiguous. Germline CDR1 SGHNT, CDR2 YYREEE (reference sequence). Trimming removed 0 bases from V and 2 bases from J, with 9 bases in between. The CDR3 has 15 residues. The CDR3 DNA follows: TGTGCCAGCAGCTTGGACGGGAGGCCTGGAAACACCATATATTTT. Translation: CASSLDGRPGNTIYF.